Listed below are T cell receptor beta chains from one sample, sequenced in a study of patients and donors after allogeneic stem cell transplantation. TCRdb fed the RT-PCR reads into MiXCR, producing one record per CDR3 protein. The sample has more than 150,000 distinct CDR3 sequences, around two fifths seen once. Sequenced: blood, either unsorted or a sorted T cell fraction (not recorded which). These receptors were taken from a human donor who was either an allogeneic HSCT recipient or a stem cell or donor lymphocyte infusion donor (not recorded which). It is not recorded whose cells these are; they may come from a transplant donor. Both conserved end residues are part of each CDR3. The D gene is left open where the match is weak. Size tells how often a clone was seen (once, few, many) or the class of an expanded clone, and some rows leave it out.

- - TRBJ1-4 TRBV12-3/TRBV12-4 CASSFLGAGEKLFF TGTGCCAGCAGTTTCTTAGGGGCGGGAGAAAAACTGTTTTTT
- TRBD2 TRBJ2-1 TRBV7-2 CASSTYLTSGYEQFF TGTGCCAGCAGCACCTATCTAACTAGCGGATATGAGCAGTTCTTC
- - TRBJ2-2 TRBV24-1 CATRGPSNTGELFF TGTGCCACCCGGGGGCCCTCAAACACCGGGGAGCTGTTTTTT
- - TRBJ2-1 TRBV7-2 CASRAPGVRNEQFF TGTGCCAGCAGGGCCCCAGGGGTCCGCAATGAGCAGTTCTTC
- - TRBJ1-2 TRBV27 CASGDGQTHYGYTF TGTGCCAGCGGGGACGGACAGACCCACTATGGCTACACCTTC
once - TRBJ2-6 TRBV28 CASTGRSGANVLTF TGTGCCAGCACCGGACGATCTGGGGCCAACGTCCTGACTTTC
few - TRBJ1-1 TRBV5-6 CASSVSITRERNTEAFF TGTGCCAGCAGCGTGTCGATAACCCGGGAACGGAACACTGAAGCTTTCTTT
once TRBD2 TRBJ2-1 TRBV12-3/TRBV12-4 CASSFLAGGPVEQFF TGTGCCAGCAGTTTTTTAGCGGGAGGGCCGGTTGAGCAGTTCTTC
- - TRBJ1-2 TRBV20-1 CSASVDINGYTF TGCAGTGCTAGTGTGGACATCAATGGCTACACCTTC
- - TRBJ1-4 TRBV7-8 CASSLPGGANEKLFF TGTGCCAGCAGCTTGCCTGGAGGGGCTAATGAAAAACTGTTTTTT
- TRBD1 TRBJ2-7 TRBV19 CASSNRDRVYEQYF TGTGCCAGTAGTAACCGGGACAGGGTCTACGAGCAGTACTTC